A selection of T cell receptor beta chains follows, all from one sample in a study of OX40 agonist ivuxolimab in advanced cancers. Assay: immunoSEQ multiplex PCR; the TCRdb copy retains only in-frame clones and omits some. The profile shows roughly 70,000 clones, around 90% of them singletons. The sequences come from CD4+ or CD8+ T cells sorted from blood, collected in a trial of the OX40 agonist ivuxolimab. The origin of the receptors is an adult with an advanced solid tumor such as melanoma, head and neck, liver or kidney cancer. Each CDR3 is given with its conserved first and last residue. D genes are given only for firm matches. Not every row has a clone size; where given, it reads once, few, many or a size class.

v_gene	d_gene	j_gene	abundance	CDR3aa	CDR3nt
TRBV7-9	NA	TRBJ2-5	NA	CASSLPGPETQYF	TGTGCCAGCAGCTTACCGGGCCCGGAGACCCAGTACTTC
TRBV15	NA	TRBJ1-2	NA	CATSRGDGGGYTF	TGTGCCACCAGCAGAGGCGACGGAGGGGGCTACACCTTC
TRBV7-6	NA	TRBJ1-3	NA	CASSLPGNTIYF	TGTGCCAGCAGCCTGCCGGGAAACACCATATATTTT
TRBV7-6	NA	TRBJ2-2	NA	CASSFGGTGELFF	TGTGCCAGCAGCTTCGGCGGGACCGGGGAGCTGTTTTTT
TRBV28	TRBD1	TRBJ2-1	NA	CASRRQGYEQFF	TGTGCCAGCAGGCGACAGGGTTATGAGCAGTTCTTC
TRBV29-1	NA	TRBJ1-3	NA	CSVVGLGSGNTIYF	TGCAGCGTTGTGGGCCTCGGCTCTGGAAACACCATATATTTT
TRBV9	TRBD2	TRBJ2-3	NA	CASSALAGPTDTQYF	TGTGCCAGCAGCGCCCTAGCGGGACCCACAGATACGCAGTATTTT
TRBV9	NA	TRBJ2-1	NA	CASSVSRLRGEQFF	TGTGCCAGCAGCGTAAGCCGGCTCCGAGGTGAGCAGTTCTTC
TRBV10-3	NA	TRBJ2-1	NA	CAIRSQTNEQFF	TGTGCCATCAGGTCCCAAACCAATGAGCAGTTCTTC
TRBV28	TRBD1	TRBJ2-3	NA	CASSLIPGQGSTDTQYF	TGTGCCAGCAGTCTTATACCGGGACAGGGGAGCACAGATACGCAGTATTTT
TRBV4-1	NA	TRBJ1-5	once	CASSAEGYTGDNQPQHF	TGCGCCAGCAGCGCAGAGGGCTACACAGGAGATAATCAGCCCCAGCATTTT
TRBV6-6	TRBD1	TRBJ2-1	NA	CASTAQGTGVDEQFF	TGTGCCAGCACCGCTCAGGGGACAGGGGTGGATGAGCAGTTCTTC
TRBV9	TRBD2	TRBJ2-1	NA	CASSGSSGGYNEQFF	TGTGCCAGCAGCGGCTCTAGCGGGGGATACAATGAGCAGTTCTTC
TRBV27	NA	TRBJ2-7	NA	CASRPSPVAYEQYF	TGTGCCAGCAGACCGTCGCCAGTGGCCTACGAGCAGTACTTC
TRBV6-6	NA	TRBJ1-5	NA	CASSADSYSNQPQHF	TGTGCCAGCAGTGCCGACAGTTATAGCAATCAGCCCCAGCATTTT
TRBV6-5	NA	TRBJ1-1	NA	CASSRPGLNYEAFF	TGTGCCAGCAGTCGGCCCGGGTTAAACTATGAAGCTTTCTTT